The clone carrying this TCR beta chain was recorded a few times. The sample comes from a study of patients and donors after allogeneic stem cell transplantation. Germline V gene sequence: CDR1 SGHRS, CDR2 YFSETQ. The V gene lost 0 bases and the J gene lost 5 bases, with 17 bases spanning the gap. This CDR3 contains 16 residues. Each CDR3 protein is one row after TCRdb ran MiXCR on the RT-PCR reads. The top ten clones hold roughly 7% of a sample with hundreds of thousands of distinct CDR3 sequences, about a sixth of them seen once. The receptor was derived from a human donor who was either an allogeneic HSCT recipient or a stem cell or donor lymphocyte infusion donor (not recorded which). It is not recorded whose cells these are; they may come from a transplant donor. What was sequenced was blood, either unsorted or a sorted T cell fraction (not recorded which). The chain recombines TRBV5-1 with TRBJ2-5; D is perhaps TRBD1 (5 bases). Here the CDR3 DNA reads TGCGCCAGCAGCTTGGGTAGGAGCTCCAAGGGGGAGACCCAGTACTTC. As protein: CASSLGRSSKGETQYF.